This T cell receptor beta chain was identified in a study of cytomegalovirus exposure and HLA in healthy donors. Both 60 Vbeta primers and 13 Jbeta primers went into the PCR. Sequenced by immunoSEQ multiplex PCR; TCRdb stores in-frame clones only, minus some. The sample includes around 150,000 clones, approximately 78% of them seen just once. Notes on the study in general: In terms of immune exposure information, only CMV serostatus was available. One cluster of highly shared sequence variants probably arose as a sequencing artifact. In a later analysis, an Asian-associated ancestry cluster reportedly showed fewer N-insertions than the 666-donor mean. TCR beta chains associated with HLA were, in a later analysis, more clonally expanded than equally common others.

CDR1 is SEHNR and CDR2 is FQNEAQ in the germline V gene (reference sequence). The V end was cut by 4 bases, the J end by 4 bases, with 17 bases between. The CDR3 is 15 amino acids. Worth noting for this clone: What it binds is unknown.

Sequenced: PBMCs. The clonotype was recovered from a male donor in good health and CMV-seronegative. The chain combines TRBV7-9 with TRBJ2-7; the D gene is possibly TRBD1 (5 bases). CDR3 DNA sequence: TGTGCCAGCAGCTCCTATACGGAGCAGGGATACGAGCAGTACTTC. Translating it yields CASSSYTEQGYEQYF.